The clone carrying this TCR beta chain was seen repeatedly, ten times or more. Germline CDR1 DFQATT, CDR2 SNEGSKA (reference sequence). V lost 1 base to trimming and J lost 7 bases; unmatched junction nucleotides: 1. This CDR3 has 13 amino acids. MiXCR, run by TCRdb on the 5' RACE reads, gives a single entry per CDR3 protein. The table has approximately 670,000 distinct CDR3 sequences, 6% to 6.5% seen once; the top ten hold 1.5% to 2%. These data belong to a study of identical twins. The source material was naive T cells sorted from blood. This TCR was recovered from a man aged 18 to 35 in good health. The rearrangement uses TRBV20-1 and TRBJ1-5; 10 nucleotides line up with TRBD1. The CDR3 DNA reads as TGCAGTGCTAGAGGGGACAGGGGACAGCCCCAGCATTTT. Encoded protein: CSARGDRGQPQHF.